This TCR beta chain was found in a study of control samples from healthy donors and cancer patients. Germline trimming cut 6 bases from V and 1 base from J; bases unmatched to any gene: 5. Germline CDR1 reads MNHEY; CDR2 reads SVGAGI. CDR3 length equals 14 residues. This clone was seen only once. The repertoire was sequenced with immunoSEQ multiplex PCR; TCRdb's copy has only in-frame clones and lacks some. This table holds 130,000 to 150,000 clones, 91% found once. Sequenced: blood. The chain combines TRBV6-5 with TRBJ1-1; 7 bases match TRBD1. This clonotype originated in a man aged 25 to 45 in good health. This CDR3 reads CASSLDRKNTEAFF. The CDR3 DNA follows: TGTGCCAGCAGCCTGGACAGGAAGAACACTGAAGCTTTCTTT.